A selection of T cell receptor beta chains follows, all from one sample in a study of CXCR3-negative and CXCR3-positive naive CD8 T cells. TCRdb re-called the 5' RACE reads and catalogs CDR3 proteins one per entry, DNA excluded. This sample's table has about 48,000 distinct CDR3 sequences. The source material was memory CD8+ T cells from blood. The receptors derive from a human donor in good health. Some clones in this sample may be carry-over from other donors' samples. CDR3s include the opening cysteine and the closing phenylalanine or tryptophan.

v_gene	j_gene	CDR3aa
TRBV15	TRBJ2-7	CATGRDNEGRQYF
TRBV27	TRBJ1-1	CASSLTGVNTEAFF
TRBV4-1	TRBJ2-2	CASSHLYKPNTGELFF
TRBV25-1	TRBJ1-5	CASSSGGSNQPQHF
TRBV7-9	TRBJ2-1	CASRGGLAGGHGEQFF
TRBV7-9	TRBJ2-7	CASSQTTPSYEQYF
TRBV28	TRBJ2-1	CASSLFAGGPRDEQFF
TRBV20-1	TRBJ2-7	CSARIDYLSYEQYF
TRBV19	TRBJ2-3	CASSGPYFASSTDTQYF
TRBV11-2	TRBJ2-7	CASSLWPRLAGEVGWYEQYF
TRBV7-6	TRBJ2-2	CASTPEPYAGELFF
TRBV5-1	TRBJ2-1	CASSMTGTGSNEQFF
TRBV20-1	TRBJ2-1	CSAPGQGAEEWNIQFF
TRBV29-1	TRBJ2-3	CSVEDDSLIDTQYF
TRBV7-7	TRBJ2-5	CASSPLTGAGETQYF
TRBV6-1	TRBJ2-6	CAGGGESSGANVLTF
TRBV28	TRBJ2-5	CASSFYRTSGGAGGLETQYF
TRBV27	TRBJ2-7	CASSLSVAGEFYEQYF
TRBV29-1	TRBJ2-5	CSVEAGQGLTLQETQYF
TRBV27	TRBJ2-1	CASRDRSPDEQFF
TRBV12-3/TRBV12-4	TRBJ1-5	CASSSTHSNQPQHF
TRBV12-3/TRBV12-4	TRBJ2-4	CASSPVWGDGNIQYF
TRBV7-9	TRBJ2-7	CASSPPRAPRSEQYF
TRBV9	TRBJ2-1	CASSVGRTDNEQFF
TRBV29-1	TRBJ2-5	CSVFLTGLADTRGETQYF
TRBV4-3	TRBJ2-4	CASSQRLAGAENIQYF
TRBV28	TRBJ2-7	CASTLQIGQGGEQYF
TRBV10-3	TRBJ1-2	CAISENPSSRGDYGYTF
TRBV6-5	TRBJ2-1	CASSLSGGGVYNKQFF
TRBV5-1	TRBJ2-5	CASREAGEETQYF
TRBV28	TRBJ1-5	CASTFGGRPQHF
TRBV29-1	TRBJ2-1	CSVEGGGAYEQFF
TRBV6-5	TRBJ2-4	CASSYSPGLAKNIQYF
TRBV6-5	TRBJ2-3	CASSYGGGTDTQYF
TRBV29-1	TRBJ2-7	CSVGLDRVATYEQYF
TRBV28	TRBJ1-5	CASNPRQGAQPQHF
TRBV29-1	TRBJ2-3	CSVDHEGGFTDTQYF
TRBV6-2/TRBV6-3	TRBJ2-3	CDSSYGVAADTQYF
TRBV11-3	TRBJ2-3	CASSLDPGSDTQYF
TRBV21-1	TRBJ1-1	CASSKGFWLGENRDTEAFF
TRBV25-1	TRBJ2-1	CASSADGLAGAFHYNEQFF
TRBV20-1	TRBJ1-2	CSARDHATSGQSYGYTF
TRBV4-3	TRBJ2-1	CASSPSVGYNEQFF
TRBV5-6	TRBJ2-7	CASSLAGELEEQYF
TRBV6-6	TRBJ2-1	CASRGVLAGGHDEQFF
TRBV29-1	TRBJ2-1	CSVEQRGAAADEQFF
TRBV14	TRBJ1-2	CASSQLYSPMGYTF
TRBV28	TRBJ2-2	CASSRTDGATGELFF
TRBV28	TRBJ2-4	CASGPGYEQYF
TRBV5-1	TRBJ2-7	CASLGPLFSYEQYF
TRBV29-1	TRBJ1-2	CSGGSYDGYTF
TRBV9	TRBJ1-4	CASSDSRGSEKLFF
TRBV7-9	TRBJ2-7	CASSSSFLSHYEQYF
TRBV15	TRBJ1-2	CATSRVPGRYGYTF
TRBV29-1	TRBJ2-3	CSVDSQGVTDTQYF
TRBV20-1	TRBJ2-1	CSAREMTGNYNEQFF
TRBV28	TRBJ2-7	CASSLYPVGISSYEQYF
TRBV7-9	TRBJ2-3	CASSHGQGAIGDTQYF
TRBV12-3/TRBV12-4	TRBJ2-2	CASSYGGRGELFF
TRBV7-3	TRBJ2-7	CASSPERGYYEQYF